This T cell receptor beta chain was sequenced in a study of blood T cell repertoires in COVID-19. Study at large: PBMCs, B-cell-depleted T cells, or T cells provided the cDNA or gDNA that made up the material.

Germline CDR1 MDHEN, CDR2 SYDVKM. Trimming took 3 bases from V and 5 from J, leaving 13 bases between them. The CDR3 consists of 14 residues. Authors' data handling: Using reference gene primer amplification, nucleated cell counts were estimated. Using immunoSEQ multiplex PCR, the repertoire was profiled, and TCRdb retains in-frame clones only, with some absent. Clonal size and the V and J genes are those of that table, whereas D and trimming came from the DNA. This sample has a few hundred thousand clones, with 80% to 90% found just once. The age range of participants was about 18 to 100 years, with residence in about 25 US areas. Each recovered donor of Cohort 3 presented with two negative PCRs, clearance, or symptom resolution.

The TCR was taken from a woman younger than 35 who had recovered from COVID-19. Sequenced sample: PBMCs or T cells enriched from blood (not recorded which). The chain couples TRBV28 to TRBJ2-5; no definite D call. The DNA of the CDR3 is TGTGCCAGCAGTTTGAGCCGTACCCCGGAGACCCAGTACTTC. This sequence encodes CASSLSRTPETQYF.